This is a list of T cell receptor beta chains from one sample in a study of blood T cell repertoires in COVID-19. Clones were sequenced by immunoSEQ multiplex PCR, and TCRdb holds only the in-frame ones, with some missing. The profile covers a few hundred thousand clones, with about 85% appearing a single time and more than 6.5% taken by the ten largest. The sequenced material came from PBMCs or T cells enriched from blood (not recorded which). All receptors come from a woman aged 45-60 years who had been exposed to COVID-19. The CDR3 runs from the conserved cysteine through the conserved F or W. D genes are given only for firm matches. Clone size, where shown, is once, few, many, or a class for clones that have expanded.

>-|TRBJ1-5|-|TRBV7-2
CASSLGGQVQPQHF
TGTGCCAGCAGCTTGGGGGGGCAAGTTCAGCCCCAGCATTTT
>-|TRBJ1-2|TRBD1|TRBV6-2/TRBV6-3
CASSSGTASGYTF
TGTGCCAGCAGTTCCGGGACAGCCTCTGGCTACACCTTC
>few|TRBJ2-1|-|TRBV19
CASSRVAVGEQFF
TGTGCCAGTAGTAGGGTGGCGGTCGGTGAGCAGTTCTTC
>once|TRBJ2-1|-|TRBV27
CASSPGLGVYNEQFF
TGTGCCAGCAGTCCCGGGTTAGGCGTTTACAATGAGCAGTTCTTC
>-|TRBJ1-1|-|TRBV13
CASSLGRTGKRRGTEAFF
TGTGCCAGCAGCTTAGGTCGTACAGGGAAACGCCGGGGCACTGAAGCTTTCTTT
>-|TRBJ1-2|-|TRBV5-5
CASSRSANYGYTF
TGTGCCAGCAGCCGTAGTGCTAACTATGGCTACACCTTC
>-|TRBJ1-4|TRBD1|TRBV19
CASSNTGTGGEKLFF
TGTGCCAGTAGCAACACCGGGACAGGGGGGGAAAAACTGTTTTTT
>-|TRBJ1-6|TRBD1|TRBV5-5
CASSLGRQGHSPLHF
TGTGCCAGCAGCTTGGGGAGACAGGGTCATTCACCCCTCCACTTT
>-|TRBJ2-3|TRBD2|TRBV14
CASSPWDSGGGDTQYF
TGTGCCAGCAGCCCTTGGGATAGCGGGGGAGGAGATACGCAGTATTTT
>few|TRBJ1-1|-|TRBV9
CASSPSGRMNTEAFF
TGTGCCAGCAGCCCGAGCGGACGTATGAACACTGAAGCTTTCTTT
>-|TRBJ1-6|-|TRBV27
CASSPDSYNSPLHF
TGTGCCAGCAGTCCGGACAGCTACAATTCACCCCTCCACTTT
>-|TRBJ2-7|-|TRBV28
CASSSYRLYEQYF
TGTGCCAGCAGTTCCTACAGGTTATACGAGCAGTACTTC
>-|TRBJ2-7|-|TRBV30
CAWSAGGSSYEQYF
TGTGCCTGGAGTGCCGGGGGTAGCTCCTACGAGCAGTACTTC
>-|TRBJ2-3|TRBD2|TRBV5-1
CASSFGGAADTQYF
TGCGCCAGCAGCTTCGGGGGGGCCGCAGATACGCAGTATTTT
>-|TRBJ1-2|-|TRBV5-1
CASTGAGYGYTF
TGCGCCAGCACAGGGGCCGGGTATGGCTACACCTTC
>-|TRBJ2-1|-|TRBV3-1/TRBV3-2
CASSLPGLKPLGNEQFF
TGTGCCAGCAGCCTACCGGGTCTCAAGCCCTTGGGCAATGAGCAGTTCTTC
>-|TRBJ2-1|TRBD2|TRBV6-5
CASTGLAGGIRQFF
TGTGCCAGCACCGGACTAGCGGGGGGGATACGGCAGTTCTTC
>few|TRBJ1-1|TRBD1|TRBV19
CASRPTGVGTEAFF
TGTGCCAGTAGGCCGACAGGGGTAGGCACTGAAGCTTTCTTT
>-|TRBJ1-3|-|TRBV7-9
CASSLAGADTIYF
TGTGCCAGCAGCTTAGCTGGGGCGGACACCATATATTTT
>-|TRBJ1-1|TRBD1|TRBV28
CASSFDRGYPTEAFF
TGTGCCAGCAGTTTTGACAGGGGGTATCCCACTGAAGCTTTCTTT
>-|TRBJ1-3|-|TRBV4-3
CASSPQETTGNTIYF
TGCGCCAGCAGCCCACAAGAGACAACTGGAAACACCATATATTTT
>-|TRBJ2-1|TRBD2|TRBV18
CASSPTSGGHNEQFF
TGTGCCAGCTCACCCACTAGCGGGGGCCACAATGAGCAGTTCTTC
>-|TRBJ1-2|-|TRBV5-5
CASSLGGGYGYTF
TGTGCCAGCAGCTTGGGAGGGGGCTATGGCTACACCTTC
>-|TRBJ1-2|-|TRBV6-1
CASSENRASGGYTF
TGTGCCAGCAGTGAGAACAGGGCGAGTGGTGGCTACACCTTC
>-|TRBJ1-3|-|TRBV28
CASSGQSRNTIYF
TGTGCCAGCAGTGGACAGTCGAGAAACACCATATATTTT
>-|TRBJ2-1|TRBD2|TRBV2
CASSGVRAGYYNEQFF
TGTGCCAGCAGTGGGGTTCGAGCGGGGTATTACAATGAGCAGTTCTTC
>-|TRBJ2-7|-|TRBV5-1
CASGFQGGNEQYF
TGCGCCAGCGGATTCCAGGGAGGTAACGAGCAGTACTTC
>-|TRBJ2-2|TRBD2|TRBV7-2
CASSLRQGLAANTGELFF
TGTGCCAGCAGCTTAAGACAGGGACTAGCGGCGAACACCGGGGAGCTGTTTTTT
>-|TRBJ1-2|-|TRBV27
CASSPHGANYGYTF
TGTGCCAGCAGTCCCCACGGAGCTAACTATGGCTACACCTTC
>-|TRBJ2-6|TRBD2|TRBV5-1
CASSLETLAAGANVLTF
TGCGCCAGCAGCTTGGAAACGCTAGCGGCCGGGGCCAACGTCCTGACTTTC
>-|TRBJ1-1|-|TRBV29-1
CSVEGPGTLNTEAFF
TGCAGCGTTGAAGGCCCCGGGACATTGAACACTGAAGCTTTCTTT
>-|TRBJ2-3|TRBD2|TRBV6-6
CASRQMTSGGADTQYF
TGTGCCAGCAGGCAGATGACTAGCGGGGGGGCAGATACGCAGTATTTT